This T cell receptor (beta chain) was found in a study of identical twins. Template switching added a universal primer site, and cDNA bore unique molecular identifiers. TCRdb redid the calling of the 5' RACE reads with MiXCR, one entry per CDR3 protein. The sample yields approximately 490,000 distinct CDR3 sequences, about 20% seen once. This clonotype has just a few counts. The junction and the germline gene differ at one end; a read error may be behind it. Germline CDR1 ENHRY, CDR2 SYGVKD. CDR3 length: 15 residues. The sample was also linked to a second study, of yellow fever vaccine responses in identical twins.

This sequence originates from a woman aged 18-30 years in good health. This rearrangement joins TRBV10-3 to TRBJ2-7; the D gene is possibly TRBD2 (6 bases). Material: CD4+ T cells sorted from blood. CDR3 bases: TGTGCCATCAGTGAGCCCGGCGGGGCCTCCAACGAGCAGTACTTC. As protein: CAISEPGGASNEQYF.